A single sample is the source of the 7 T cell receptor beta chains below, sequenced in a study of T cell responses to AZD1222 COVID-19 vaccine. The protocol was immunoSEQ multiplex PCR, while the TCRdb copy is restricted to in-frame clones and leaves out a portion. Altogether 90,000 to 130,000 clones are present, around 90% being singletons, with the ten largest covering roughly 3%. The specimen was peripheral blood, collected on day 0 of MenACWY control vaccination. All receptors come from an adult in good health.

This chain connects TRBV20-1 to TRBJ2-5, with TRBD1 matching 10 bases. This CDR3 is built from 13 residues. The germline CDR1 and CDR2 sequences are DFQATT and SNEGSKA (reference sequence). Trimming at V came to 3 bases and at J to 5 bases, leaving 3 bases not matched to a gene. The chain's CDR3 is CSASDRGLETQYF. CDR3 bases: TGCAGTGCTAGTGACAGGGGGCTGGAGACCCAGTACTTC.

Written as DNA, the CDR3 is TGTGCCAGCAGCGTAGGTGGGGGGCTATTGGATGAGCAGTTCTTC. Amino acid sequence: CASSVGGGLLDEQFF. The chain combines TRBV9 with TRBJ2-1; D tentatively reads TRBD1 or TRBD2 (6 bases each). CDR3 size: 15 residues. Germline CDR1 reads SGDLS; CDR2 reads YYNGEE. V dropped 0 bases and J dropped 8 bases, with 15 bases sitting between them. Supplemented by reference TRBV9 and TRBJ2-1, the full variable domain reads DSGVTQTPKHLITATGQRVTLRCSPRSGDLSVYWYQQSLDQGLQFLIQYYNGEERAKGNILERFSAQQFPDLHSELNLSSLELGDSALYFCASSVGGGLLDEQFFGPGTRLTVL.

The rearrangement uses TRBV10-3 and TRBJ1-1; TRBD1 matches 8 bases. This CDR3 is built from 13 residues. J lost 1 base, V lost 8 bases, and 3 bases had no gene match. Germline V gene sequence: CDR1 ENHRY, CDR2 SYGVKD. CDR3 coding DNA: TGTGCCATCGGGGACAGGCCGAACACTGAAGCTTTCTTT. This encodes CAIGDRPNTEAFF.

The V and J genes are TRBV6-1 and TRBJ2-7; D remains unclear. V was clipped by 1 base and J by 3 bases, with 4 bases between them. Germline CDR1 MNHNS, CDR2 SASEGT. CDR3 length: 12 amino acids. CDR3 loop: CASSEGGYEQYF. The DNA of the CDR3 is TGTGCCAGCAGTGAAGGAGGCTACGAGCAGTACTTC.

The J gene is TRBJ1-2, the V gene TRBV14; TRBD1 aligns across 10 bases. The germline V gene has CDR1 SGHDN and CDR2 FVKESK. Trimming removed 0 bases from V and 4 bases from J; junction bases left unmatched: 2. The CDR3 runs to 15 residues. The CDR3 coding sequence is TGTGCCAGCAGCCAAGAGACAGGGGGCGGCTATGGCTACACCTTC. Amino acids: CASSQETGGGYGYTF. Filled out from reference TRBV14 and TRBJ1-2, the complete variable domain reads EAGVTQFPSHSVIEKGQTVTLRCDPISGHDNLYWYRRVMGKEIKFLLHFVKESKQDESGMPNNRFLAERTGGTYSTLKVQPAELEDSGVYFCASSQETGGGYGYTFGSGTRLTVV.

The chain combines TRBV5-4 with TRBJ2-3, with TRBD2 as a possible D gene (6 bases). V lost 1 base, J lost 6 bases, and 15 bases lay in between. CDR3 length: 15 amino acids. The germline V gene has CDR1 SGHNT and CDR2 YYREEE (reference sequence). CDR3 residues: CASSLMASAGDTQYF. CDR3 DNA: TGTGCCAGCAGCTTGATGGCTAGCGCCGGGGATACGCAGTATTTT.

The rearrangement links TRBV6-4 to TRBJ2-3; 9 bases are a match to TRBD1. This CDR3 spans 14 amino acids. CDR1 is MRHNA, CDR2 SNTAGT, per germline. J gave up 5 bases and V 4 bases, and 4 bases lay outside the gene matches. The chain's CDR3 is CASSGTGGLDTQYF. The CDR3, as DNA: TGTGCCAGCAGTGGTACAGGGGGCCTAGATACGCAGTATTTT.